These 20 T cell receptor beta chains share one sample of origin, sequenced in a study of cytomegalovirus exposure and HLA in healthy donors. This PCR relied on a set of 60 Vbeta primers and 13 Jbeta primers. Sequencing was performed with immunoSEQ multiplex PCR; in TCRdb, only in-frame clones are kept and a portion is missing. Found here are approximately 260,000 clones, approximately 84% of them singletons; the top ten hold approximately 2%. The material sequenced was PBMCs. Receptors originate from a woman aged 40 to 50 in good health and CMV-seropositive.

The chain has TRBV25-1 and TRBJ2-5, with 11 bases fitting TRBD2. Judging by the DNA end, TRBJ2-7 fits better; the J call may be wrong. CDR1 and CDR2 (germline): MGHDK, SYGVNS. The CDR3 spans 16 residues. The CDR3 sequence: CASSESGTSGTYEQYF. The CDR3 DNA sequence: TGTGCCAGCAGTGAATCCGGGACTAGCGGCACTTACGAGCAGTACTTC.

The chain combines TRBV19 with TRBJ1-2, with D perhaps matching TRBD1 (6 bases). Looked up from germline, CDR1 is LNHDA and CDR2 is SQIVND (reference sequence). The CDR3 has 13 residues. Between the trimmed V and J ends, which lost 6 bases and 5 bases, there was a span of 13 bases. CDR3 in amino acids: CASRISQGYGYTF. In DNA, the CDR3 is TGTGCCAGTAGGATCTCTCAGGGGTATGGCTACACCTTC.

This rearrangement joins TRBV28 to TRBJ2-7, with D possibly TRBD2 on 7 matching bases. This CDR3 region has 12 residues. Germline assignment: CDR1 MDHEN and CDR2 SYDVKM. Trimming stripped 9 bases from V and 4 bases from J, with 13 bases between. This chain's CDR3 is CASWGGAYEQYF. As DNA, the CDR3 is TGTGCCAGTTGGGGGGGGGCGTACGAGCAGTACTTC. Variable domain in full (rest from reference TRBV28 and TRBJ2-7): DVKVTQSSRYLVKRTGEKVFLECVQDMDHENMFWYRQDPGLGLRLIYFSYDVKMKEKGDIPEGYSVSREKKERFSLILESASTNQTSMYLCASWGGAYEQYFGPGTRLTVT.

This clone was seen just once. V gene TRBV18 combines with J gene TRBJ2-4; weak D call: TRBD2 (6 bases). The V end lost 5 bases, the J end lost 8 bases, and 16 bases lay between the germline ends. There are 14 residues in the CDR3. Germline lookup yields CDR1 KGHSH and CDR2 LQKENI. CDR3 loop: CASSLTGAWDIQYF. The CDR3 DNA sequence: TGTGCCAGCTCATTGACGGGAGCTTGGGACATTCAGTACTTC.

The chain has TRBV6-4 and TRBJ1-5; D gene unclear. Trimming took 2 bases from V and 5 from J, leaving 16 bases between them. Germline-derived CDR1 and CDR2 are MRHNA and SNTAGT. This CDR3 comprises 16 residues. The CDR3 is CASSDRSGRADQPQHF. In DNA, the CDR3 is TGTGCCAGCAGTGACAGAAGTGGGAGGGCGGATCAGCCCCAGCATTTT.

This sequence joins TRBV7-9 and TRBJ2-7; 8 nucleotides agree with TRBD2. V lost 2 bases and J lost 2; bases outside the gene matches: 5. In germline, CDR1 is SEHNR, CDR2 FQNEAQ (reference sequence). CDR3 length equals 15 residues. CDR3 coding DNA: TGTGCCAGCAGCTTACTCCCGGGACTAGCCTACGAGCAGTACTTC. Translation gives CASSLLPGLAYEQYF.

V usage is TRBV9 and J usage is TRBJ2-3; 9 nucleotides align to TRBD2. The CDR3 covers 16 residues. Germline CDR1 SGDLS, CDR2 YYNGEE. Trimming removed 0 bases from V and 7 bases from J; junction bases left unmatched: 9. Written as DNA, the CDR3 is TGTGCCAGCAGCGTAGACGCGGGAGGGCCGGTAAATACGCAGTATTTT. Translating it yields CASSVDAGGPVNTQYF.

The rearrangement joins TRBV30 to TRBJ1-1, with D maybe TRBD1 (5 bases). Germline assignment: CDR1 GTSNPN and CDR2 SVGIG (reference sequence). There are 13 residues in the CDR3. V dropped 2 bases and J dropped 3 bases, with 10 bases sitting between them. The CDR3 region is CAWSPRVYTEAFF. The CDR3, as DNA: TGTGCCTGGAGTCCCAGGGTGTACACTGAAGCTTTCTTT.

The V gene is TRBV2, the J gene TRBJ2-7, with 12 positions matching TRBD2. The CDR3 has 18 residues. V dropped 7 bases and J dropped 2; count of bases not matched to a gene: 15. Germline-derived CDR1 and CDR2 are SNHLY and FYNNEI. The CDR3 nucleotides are TGTGCCAGCAAACTTAAGACTAGCGGGAGAGGGGTGCCCTACGAGCAGTACTTC. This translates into CASKLKTSGRGVPYEQYF.

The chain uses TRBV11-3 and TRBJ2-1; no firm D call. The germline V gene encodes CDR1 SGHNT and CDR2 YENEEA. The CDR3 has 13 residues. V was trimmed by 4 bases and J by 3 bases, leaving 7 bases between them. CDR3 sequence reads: CASSWARYNEQFF. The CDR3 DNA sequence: TGTGCCAGCAGCTGGGCCCGCTACAATGAGCAGTTCTTC.

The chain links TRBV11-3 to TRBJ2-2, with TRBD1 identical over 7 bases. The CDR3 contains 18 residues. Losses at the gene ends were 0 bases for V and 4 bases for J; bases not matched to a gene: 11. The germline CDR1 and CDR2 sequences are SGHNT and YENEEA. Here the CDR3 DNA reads TGTGCCAGCAGCTTAGAGATTTATGTGACAGGGATCACCGGGGAGCTGTTTTTT. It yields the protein CASSLEIYVTGITGELFF.

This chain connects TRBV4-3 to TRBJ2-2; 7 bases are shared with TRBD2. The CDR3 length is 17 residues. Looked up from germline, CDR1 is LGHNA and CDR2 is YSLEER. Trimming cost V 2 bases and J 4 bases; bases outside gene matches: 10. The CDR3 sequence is CASSQSGGVAGTGELFF. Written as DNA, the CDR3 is TGCGCCAGCAGCCAATCGGGAGGAGTAGCGGGCACCGGGGAGCTGTTTTTT.

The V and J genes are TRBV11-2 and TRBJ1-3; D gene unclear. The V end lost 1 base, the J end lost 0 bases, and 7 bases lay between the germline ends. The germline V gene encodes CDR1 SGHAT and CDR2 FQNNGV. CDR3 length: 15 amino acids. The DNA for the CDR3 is TGTGCCAGCAGCTTAGCCGGTAACTCTGGAAACACCATATATTTT. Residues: CASSLAGNSGNTIYF. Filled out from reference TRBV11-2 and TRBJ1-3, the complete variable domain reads EAGVAQSPRYKIIEKRQSVAFWCNPISGHATLYWYQQILGQGPKLLIQFQNNGVVDDSQLPKDRFSAERLKGVDSTLKIQPAKLEDSAVYLCASSLAGNSGNTIYFGEGSWLTVV.

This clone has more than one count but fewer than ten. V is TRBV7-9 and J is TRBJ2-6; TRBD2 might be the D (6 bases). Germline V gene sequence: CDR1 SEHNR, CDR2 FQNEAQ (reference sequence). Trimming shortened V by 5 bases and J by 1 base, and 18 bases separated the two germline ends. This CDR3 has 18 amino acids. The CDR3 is CASSPRLEIKSGANVLTF. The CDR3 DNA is TGTGCCAGCAGCCCTCGACTAGAGATTAAGTCTGGGGCCAACGTCCTGACTTTC.

CDR3 coding DNA: TGCAGCGTTGGGAGGACAGGGGTCACCGGGGAGCTGTTTTTT. This codes for CSVGRTGVTGELFF. This chain uses TRBV29-1 with TRBJ2-2; 9 nucleotides align to TRBD1. There are 14 residues in the CDR3. Germline CDR1 is SQVTM and CDR2 is ANQGSEA. Unmatched junction bases numbered 4, after V lost 4 bases and J lost 4 bases.

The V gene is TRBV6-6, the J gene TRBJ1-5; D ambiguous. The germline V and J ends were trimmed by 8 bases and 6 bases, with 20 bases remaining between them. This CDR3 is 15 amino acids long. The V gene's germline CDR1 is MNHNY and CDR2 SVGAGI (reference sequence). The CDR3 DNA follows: TGTGCCAGCCGGAGGGAAGGAGGATCTAGTCAGCCCCAGCATTTT. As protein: CASRREGGSSQPQHF.

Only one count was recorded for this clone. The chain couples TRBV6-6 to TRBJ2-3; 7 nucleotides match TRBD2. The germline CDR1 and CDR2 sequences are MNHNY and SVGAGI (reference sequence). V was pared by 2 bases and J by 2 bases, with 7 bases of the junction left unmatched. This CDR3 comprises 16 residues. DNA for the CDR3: TGTGCCAGCAGTTACGGGCGGGAGTTGGTCACAGATACGCAGTATTTT. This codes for CASSYGRELVTDTQYF.

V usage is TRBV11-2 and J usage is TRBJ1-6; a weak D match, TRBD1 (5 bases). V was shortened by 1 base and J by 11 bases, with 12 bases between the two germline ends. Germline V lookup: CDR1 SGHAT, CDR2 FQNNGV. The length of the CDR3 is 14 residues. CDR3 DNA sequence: TGTGCCAGCAGCTTAGGACAGCCGATCACACCCCTCCACTTT. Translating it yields CASSLGQPITPLHF.

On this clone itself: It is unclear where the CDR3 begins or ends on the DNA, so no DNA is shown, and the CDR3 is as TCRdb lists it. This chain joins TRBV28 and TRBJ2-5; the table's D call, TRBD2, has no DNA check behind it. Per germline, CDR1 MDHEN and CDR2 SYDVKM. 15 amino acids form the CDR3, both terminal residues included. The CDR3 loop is CASSSSGLSQETQYF.

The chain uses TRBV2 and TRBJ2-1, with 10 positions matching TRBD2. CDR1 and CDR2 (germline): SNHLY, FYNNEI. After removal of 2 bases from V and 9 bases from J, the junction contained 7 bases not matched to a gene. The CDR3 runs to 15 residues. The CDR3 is CASSERLAGAGEQFF. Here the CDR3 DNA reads TGTGCCAGCAGTGAACGGCTAGCGGGAGCGGGTGAGCAGTTCTTC.